Shown below are 32 T cell receptor beta chains from a single sample sequenced in a study of OX40 agonist ivuxolimab in advanced cancers. TCRdb's copy holds only in-frame clones and misses some; the assay was immunoSEQ multiplex PCR. The sample consists of roughly 42,000 clones, roughly nine tenths of them appearing once. Sequences were derived from CD4+ or CD8+ T cells sorted from blood, sampled in a trial of the OX40 agonist ivuxolimab. These receptors were taken from an adult with an advanced solid tumor such as melanoma, head and neck, liver or kidney cancer.

The chain uses TRBV27 and TRBJ1-1; tentative D call: TRBD1 (5 bases). Germline CDR1 reads MNHEY; CDR2 reads SMNVEV (reference sequence). The ends were cut back, 6 bases at V and 7 bases at J, with 9 bases in the middle. This CDR3 spans 11 amino acids. The CDR3 DNA reads as TGTGCCAGCAGGCAGGGTATTGAAGCTTTCTTT. This translates into CASRQGIEAFF.

The rearrangement joins TRBV2 to TRBJ1-2, with TRBD1 matching over 7 bases. CDR1 is SNHLY, CDR2 FYNNEI, per germline. The V gene end was trimmed by 9 bases and the J gene end by 4 bases; junction bases not matched to a gene: 8. The CDR3 has 13 residues. The CDR3 nucleotides are TGTGCCAGATCGTTGACAGGGTTCTATGGCTACACCTTC. This encodes CARSLTGFYGYTF.

V and J are TRBV6-5 and TRBJ2-1; unclear D gene. V shed 2 bases and J shed 10 bases, with 15 bases lying between them. This CDR3 contains 14 residues. Germline V CDR1 and CDR2: MNHEY, SVGAGI. CDR3 coding DNA: TGTGCCAGCAGTTACAATCCCCAATCACGGGAGCAGTTCTTC. It codes for CASSYNPQSREQFF.

The chain uses TRBV19 and TRBJ1-2; D is possibly TRBD1 (5 bases). The CDR3 contains 16 residues. Germline assignment: CDR1 LNHDA and CDR2 SQIVND (reference sequence). Trimming removed 3 bases at V and 0 bases at J, with 14 bases between. CDR3 in amino acids: CASSIQRQRSNYGYTF. CDR3 DNA sequence: TGTGCCAGTAGTATTCAGAGACAGAGATCTAACTATGGCTACACCTTC. Using reference TRBV19 and TRBJ1-2 for the parts outside the CDR3, the full variable domain is DGGITQSPKYLFRKEGQNVTLSCEQNLNHDAMYWYRQDPGQGLRLIYYSQIVNDFQKGDIAEGYSVSREKKESFPLTVTSAQKNPTAFYLCASSIQRQRSNYGYTFGSGTRLTVV.

The chain carries TRBV27 and TRBJ2-7; D gene ambiguous. There are 11 residues in the CDR3. V shed 5 bases and J shed 6 bases, with 8 bases lying between them. CDR1 is MNHEY, CDR2 SMNVEV, per germline (reference sequence). CDR3 protein: CASSHSAEQYF. The CDR3 nucleotides are TGTGCCAGCAGTCACTCTGCCGAGCAGTACTTC.

This chain connects TRBV7-9 to TRBJ2-1; 7 bases fit TRBD1. CDR1 is SEHNR, CDR2 FQNEAQ, per germline (reference sequence). Trimming removed 5 bases from V and 16 bases from J; junction bases left unmatched: 8. CDR3 length: 11 residues. The CDR3 region has the DNA TGTGCCAGCAGCCTGGACAGGTTGGGATTCTTC. Protein: CASSLDRLGFF.

The chain uses TRBV28 and TRBJ2-7; D is possibly TRBD2 (5 bases). The CDR3 covers 13 residues. The germline CDR1 and CDR2 sequences are MDHEN and SYDVKM. Trimming took off 2 bases at V and 2 bases at J, with 7 bases between the two ends. The CDR3 region has the DNA TGTGCCAGCAGTTTAGAGGGCCCCTACGAGCAGTACTTC. This gives the protein CASSLEGPYEQYF.

This clone was observed a handful of times. V usage is TRBV9 and J usage is TRBJ1-2, with a possible D match to TRBD1 (5 bases). Germline V gives CDR1 SGDLS, CDR2 YYNGEE. The germline V and J ends were trimmed by 3 bases and 4 bases, with 7 bases remaining between them. This CDR3 spans 12 amino acids. The DNA of the CDR3 is TGTGCCAGCAGCGATGGGGGCTATGGCTACACCTTC. It translates to CASSDGGYGYTF. Complete variable domain (other parts from reference TRBV9 and TRBJ1-2): DSGVTQTPKHLITATGQRVTLRCSPRSGDLSVYWYQQSLDQGLQFLIQYYNGEERAKGNILERFSAQQFPDLHSELNLSSLELGDSALYFCASSDGGYGYTFGSGTRLTVV.

The rearrangement links TRBV18 to TRBJ1-1, with D tentatively TRBD1 (6 bases). This CDR3 contains 17 residues. The germline V gene has CDR1 KGHSH and CDR2 LQKENI. V lost 4 bases and J lost 0, with 18 bases in between. CDR3 sequence: CASSQSSGAELNTEAFF. The DNA for the CDR3 is TGTGCCAGCTCACAGAGTTCGGGGGCCGAATTGAACACTGAAGCTTTCTTT.

The rearrangement joins TRBV5-1 to TRBJ2-3; D is uncertain. Germline CDR1 is SGHRS and CDR2 is YFSETQ. The CDR3 consists of 16 residues. V shed 0 bases and J shed 0 bases, with 11 bases lying between them. CDR3 residues: CASSLGWTESTDTQYF. Written as DNA, the CDR3 is TGCGCCAGCAGCTTGGGATGGACGGAAAGCACAGATACGCAGTATTTT.

This chain uses TRBV6-6 with TRBJ1-2, with D possibly being TRBD1 (5 bases). Germline CDR1 is MNHNY and CDR2 is SVGAGI (reference sequence). The CDR3 totals 12 residues. Trimming removed 2 bases at V and 6 bases at J, with 7 bases between. The DNA for the CDR3 is TGTGCCAGCAGTTACCCAGGGAATGGCTACACCTTC. Its protein is CASSYPGNGYTF.

J is TRBJ1-5 and V is TRBV6-5, with D unresolved. The germline CDR1 and CDR2 sequences are MNHEY and SVGAGI. The germline V and J ends were trimmed by 4 bases and 11 bases, with 15 bases remaining between them. This CDR3 has 13 residues. CDR3 coding DNA: TGTGCCAGCAGTTCAACGCCAGCAGACACCCAGCATTTT. Translating gives CASSSTPADTQHF.

About this clone: Relative to the germline gene, one junction end is altered; a read error may explain this. The rearrangement joins TRBV13 to TRBJ2-7; D unresolved. The germline V gene has CDR1 PRHDT and CDR2 FYEKMQ (reference sequence). The CDR3 length is 12 residues. CDR3 sequence (DNA): TGTGCCAGCAGCTTCGAGGAGCACATACGTCAGTTC. It encodes CASSFEEHIRQF.

The rearrangement uses TRBV18 and TRBJ1-1; 9 bases fit TRBD1. Germline loops: CDR1 KGHSH, CDR2 LQKENI. This CDR3 has 14 residues. The junction had 2 bases not matched to a gene; V was cut back by 5 bases and J by 1 base. The CDR3 sequence is CASSIQGANTEAFF. The CDR3 region has the DNA TGTGCCAGCTCAATACAGGGGGCGAACACTGAAGCTTTCTTT.

V is TRBV2 and J is TRBJ2-1; TRBD1 aligns across 9 bases. The CDR3 has 16 amino acids. The ends lost 3 bases at V and 6 bases at J; junction bases unmatched: 9. Germline values: CDR1 SNHLY, CDR2 FYNNEI. CDR3: CASSEEDRGSGNEQFF. DNA for the CDR3: TGTGCCAGCAGTGAGGAGGACAGGGGCTCGGGCAATGAGCAGTTCTTC.

The chain combines TRBV7-6 with TRBJ2-5; 8 bases are a match to TRBD2. The CDR3 has 15 amino acids. Losses at the gene ends were 5 bases for V and 3 bases for J; bases not matched to a gene: 8. Germline V gene lookup returns CDR1 SGHVS and CDR2 FNYEAQ. CDR3 coding DNA: TGTGCCAGCAGCGCCTTACTAGCGGCGAAAGAGACCCAGTACTTC. Protein sequence: CASSALLAAKETQYF.

This clone was observed a single time. This chain links TRBV12-5 with TRBJ1-2; D uncertain. Germline CDR1 is LGHNT and CDR2 is FRNRAP. Trimming left V 2 bases short and J 5 bases short, with 15 bases between. The CDR3 has 15 residues. Here the CDR3 DNA reads TGTGCTAGTGGTTTGCCTGCTGAGAGGGATTATGGCTACACCTTC. This sequence encodes CASGLPAERDYGYTF.

The chain employs TRBV4-3 and TRBJ2-1; D unclear. Germline values: CDR1 LGHNA, CDR2 YSLEER. The CDR3 spans 12 residues. V was shortened by 1 base and J by 8 bases, with 6 bases between the two germline ends. CDR3 DNA: TGCGCCAGCAGCCAAGTCCCAGATGAGCAGTTCTTC. Protein: CASSQVPDEQFF.

This clone was counted once. The gene calls are TRBV9 and TRBJ2-5; TRBD1 or TRBD2 may be the D gene (5 bases each). V shed 4 bases and J shed 8 bases, with 18 bases lying between them. The CDR3 is 14 amino acids. The germline V gene encodes CDR1 SGDLS and CDR2 YYNGEE. The CDR3 is CASSLFSSGGTQYF. CDR3 in DNA: TGTGCCAGCAGCCTGTTTAGTAGTGGGGGAACCCAGTACTTC.

V is TRBV11-2 and J is TRBJ1-5; no definite D call. The CDR3 extends over 13 amino acids. The ends were cut back, 5 bases at V and 11 bases at J, with 16 bases in the middle. CDR1 is SGHAT and CDR2 is FQNNGV in the germline V gene. The CDR3 sequence is CASSLAGVEAQHF. The CDR3 DNA reads as TGTGCCAGCAGCCTGGCGGGTGTCGAGGCCCAGCATTTT. The whole variable domain, remainder taken from reference TRBV11-2 and TRBJ1-5, is EAGVAQSPRYKIIEKRQSVAFWCNPISGHATLYWYQQILGQGPKLLIQFQNNGVVDDSQLPKDRFSAERLKGVDSTLKIQPAKLEDSAVYLCASSLAGVEAQHFGDGTRLSIL.

This chain joins TRBV6-1 and TRBJ2-1; D is perhaps TRBD2 (7 bases). CDR3 length equals 16 residues. Trimming removed 4 bases from V and 9 bases from J, with 22 bases in between. Germline CDR1 MNHNS, CDR2 SASEGT. The CDR3: CASSGLGGALESEQFF. DNA for the CDR3: TGTGCCAGCAGTGGTCTTGGGGGGGCCTTGGAGAGTGAGCAGTTCTTC.

This clone is labeled as medium-sized. The chain recombines TRBV10-1 with TRBJ2-7, with D uncertain. V lost 5 bases, J lost 2 bases, and 7 bases lay in between. Germline CDR1 reads WNHNN; CDR2 reads SYGVQD (reference sequence). The CDR3 has 12 amino acids. The CDR3 sequence: CASSNNPYEQYF. Here the CDR3 DNA reads TGCGCCAGCAGTAACAACCCCTACGAGCAGTACTTC.

The rearrangement uses TRBV5-4 and TRBJ1-4; the D gene is possibly TRBD1 (5 bases). The CDR3 spans 14 residues. Germline values: CDR1 SGHNT, CDR2 YYREEE (reference sequence). V gave up 2 bases and J gave up 8 bases, with 13 bases separating them. DNA of the CDR3: TGTGCCAGCAGCTTCTTAGGGGAGGGAGAAAAACTGTTTTTT. This translates into CASSFLGEGEKLFF. Based on the CDR3 plus reference TRBV5-4 and TRBJ1-4, the full variable domain is ETGVTQSPTHLIKTRGQQVTLRCSSQSGHNTVSWYQQALGQGPQFIFQYYREEENGRGNFPPRFSGLQFPNYSSELNVNALELDDSALYLCASSFLGEGEKLFFGSGTQLSVL.

The rearrangement links TRBV6-5 to TRBJ2-7; 11 bases fit TRBD2. In germline, CDR1 is MNHEY, CDR2 SVGAGI. J was trimmed by 4 bases and V by 6 bases; bases with no gene match: 8. There are 15 residues in the CDR3. CDR3 residues: CASSLTSGGPYEQYF. The CDR3 DNA reads as TGTGCCAGCAGCCTAACTAGCGGGGGCCCTTACGAGCAGTACTTC.

This clone was seen at least ten times. The chain links TRBV11-2 to TRBJ1-1; the match to TRBD1 covers 8 bases. V was pared by 8 bases and J by 5 bases, with 10 bases of the junction left unmatched. The germline CDR1 and CDR2 sequences are SGHAT and FQNNGV. This CDR3 comprises 14 residues. CDR3 region: CASLPTGGGTEAFF. Here the CDR3 DNA reads TGTGCCAGCCTTCCTACAGGGGGAGGAACTGAAGCTTTCTTT.

The chain employs TRBV20-1 and TRBJ2-7; no reliable D call. Between the trimmed V and J ends, which lost 0 bases and 7 bases, there was a span of 7 bases. From germline, CDR1 is DFQATT and CDR2 SNEGSKA (reference sequence). The CDR3 sequence is 11 residues long. The CDR3 DNA sequence: TGCAGTGCTAGAGAGGGTGGAGAGCAGTACTTC. Protein: CSAREGGEQYF.

The chain joins TRBV28 to TRBJ2-7, with a possible D match to TRBD1 (6 bases). The CDR3 spans 13 residues. With 6 bases removed from V and 0 bases from J, the gap between germline ends came to 9 bases. CDR1 and CDR2 (germline): MDHEN, SYDVKM. In nucleotides, the CDR3 is TGTGCCAGCAGGGCAGGGGCCTCCTACGAGCAGTACTTC. It codes for CASRAGASYEQYF.

CDR3 DNA sequence: TGTGCCAGCAGCTTAGGGTTCGGTCAGGTGGACGAGCAGTACTTC. This sequence encodes CASSLGFGQVDEQYF. The chain links TRBV7-9 to TRBJ2-7; the D is unclear. The germline gives CDR1 SEHNR, CDR2 FQNEAQ (reference sequence). The CDR3 spans 15 residues. Trimming removed 1 base at V and 5 bases at J, with 15 bases between.

Worth noting for this clone: Other DNA variants within this sample encode the same CDR3. This chain uses TRBV6-5 with TRBJ2-3; D possibly corresponds to TRBD2 (5 bases). Germline V lookup: CDR1 MNHEY, CDR2 SVGAGI. Trimming took off 5 bases at V and 1 base at J, with 7 bases between the two ends. The CDR3 length is 13 residues. The CDR3 DNA is TGTGCCAGCAGTCCCGGGGGCACAGATACGCAGTATTTT. This gives the protein CASSPGGTDTQYF.

The chain recombines TRBV9 with TRBJ2-7; the match to TRBD1 covers 8 bases. This CDR3 comprises 17 residues. Germline values: CDR1 SGDLS, CDR2 YYNGEE. J lost 1 base, V lost 0 bases, and 9 bases had no gene match. The CDR3: CASSVDPGTGLSYEQYF. CDR3 DNA sequence: TGTGCCAGCAGCGTAGACCCGGGGACAGGACTTTCCTACGAGCAGTACTTC.

In its sample, this clone was seen once. The CDR3 sequence: CASSPLEGGRGEQFF. The CDR3 nucleotides are TGTGCCAGCAGCCCCCTCGAAGGGGGCCGGGGAGAGCAGTTCTTC. The chain recombines TRBV7-8 with TRBJ2-1; the match to TRBD1 covers 7 bases. This CDR3 contains 15 residues. With 5 bases clipped from V and 10 bases from J, the junction kept 14 bases outside the gene matches. The V gene's germline CDR1 is SGHVS and CDR2 FQNEAQ.

The rearrangement uses TRBV5-6 and TRBJ2-3; TRBD2 aligns across 10 bases. The CDR3 spans 18 residues. V was clipped by 8 bases and J by 4 bases; unmatched bases: 19. Germline loops: CDR1 SGHDT, CDR2 YYEEEE. CDR3: CASTLAGVFFLIADTQYF. The CDR3 nucleotides read TGTGCCAGTACCCTAGCGGGGGTATTCTTTCTCATCGCAGATACGCAGTATTTT. Complete variable domain (other parts from reference TRBV5-6 and TRBJ2-3): DAGVTQSPTHLIKTRGQQVTLRCSPKSGHDTVSWYQQALGQGPQFIFQYYEEEERQRGNFPDRFSGHQFPNYSSELNVNALLLGDSALYLCASTLAGVFFLIADTQYFGPGTRLTVL.